This TCR beta chain was obtained from a study of shared clonotypes between healthy human individuals. Looking at the study overall: Used for every donor were three CD4 naive, three CD4 memory, two CD8 naive and one CD8 memory plate.

About this clone: Its specificity is unknown.

The investigators split CD4+ cells into a CD45RA+ naive subset and a CD45RA-negative memory subset. Sorted-subset replicate PCRs used 200 to 250 ng DNA, 25,000 to 30,000 T cell genomes. Generated by immunoSEQ multiplex PCR, the TCRdb table keeps only in-frame clones and is missing some. The sample lists about 1.1 million clones, about 80% occurring once. Trimming took off 3 bases at V and 2 bases at J, with 26 bases between the two ends. The CDR3 length is 19 residues. Germline CDR1 is LGHNA and CDR2 is YSLEER. Study-wide results and limits: In this cohort, only blood was sampled, and tissue repertoires likely differ.

The sequencing sample was made of memory CD4+ T cells from PBMCs. Described subset: CD45RA-negative fraction. The clonotype was recovered from a man between 18 and 29 years old in good health. Some clones in this sample may be carry-over from other donors' samples. The rearrangement joins TRBV4-3 to TRBJ2-7, with a tentative D call TRBD2 (6 bases). The CDR3 region has the DNA TGCGCCAGCAGCCACCACTCCCGGCCCGGGACTCAAACGCCCTACGAGCAGTACTTC. It codes for CASSHHSRPGTQTPYEQYF.